These T cell receptor beta chains were read from a single sample in a study of human T cells and chemical hapten exposure. TCRdb fed the RACE reads into MiXCR, producing one record per CDR3 protein. In the table there are nearly 85,000 distinct CDR3 sequences, under 14% of which are singletons. The specimen comprised whole blood, sampled in connection with sensitization to the hapten diphenylcyclopropenone (DPC). The receptors derive from a man younger than 30 with alopecia areata. Some clones in this sample may be carry-over from other donors' samples. Both conserved end residues are part of each CDR3. D genes are given only for firm matches. A clone size is listed for some rows: how often the clone was seen (once, few, many), or a class if it is expanded.

>TRBJ2-5|TRBD2|-|TRBV6-2/TRBV6-3|15
TGTGCCAGCAGTTCCCCGGGACTACTCCAAGAGACCCAGTACTTC
CASSSPGLLQETQYF
>TRBJ2-1|-|-|TRBV14|13
TGTGCCAGCAGCCCACAGTTTAACAATGAGCAGTTCTTC
CASSPQFNNEQFF
>TRBJ2-5|-|-|TRBV11-1|14
TGTGCCAGCAGCTTCAGGTGGGCCGGAGAGACCCAGTACTTC
CASSFRWAGETQYF
>TRBJ1-6|-|few|TRBV28|14
TGTGCCAGCAGGCCCGGGACTAAAAATTCACCCCTCCACTTT
CASRPGTKNSPLHF
>TRBJ2-1|TRBD2|many|TRBV12-3/TRBV12-4|17
TGTGCCAGCATCTCTCCCCTCCGGGGGGTGCGTGACAATGAGCAGTTCTTC
CASISPLRGVRDNEQFF
>TRBJ2-5|-|-|TRBV5-5|14
TGTGCCAGCAGCTTGGCAGATCCCAAAGAGACCCAGTACTTC
CASSLADPKETQYF
>TRBJ2-3|TRBD2|-|TRBV5-5|17
TGTGCCAGCAGCTCATGGGTGCTAGCGGGGGCCGGAGGTACGCAGTATTTT
CASSSWVLAGAGGTQYF
>TRBJ1-2|-|once|TRBV2|10
TGTGCCAGCAGTGAGCCTGGCTACACCTTC
CASSEPGYTF
>TRBJ2-1|TRBD2|-|TRBV6-4|13
TGTGCCAGCAGCGCCGGGACTAGCAATGAGCAGTTCTTC
CASSAGTSNEQFF
>TRBJ1-2|-|-|TRBV29-1|11
TGCAGCGTAGAAGCAGTCTATGGCTACACCTTC
CSVEAVYGYTF
>TRBJ1-2|-|many|TRBV3-1|14
TGTGCCAGCAGCCAAGATCTACAGGGAGATGGCTACACCTTC
CASSQDLQGDGYTF
>TRBJ1-4|-|-|TRBV4-1|15
TGCGCCAGCAGCCAAGATTCTTCAGGGGTGGAAAAACTGTTTTTT
CASSQDSSGVEKLFF
>TRBJ2-7|-|many|TRBV7-9|16
TGTGCCAGCAGCTTAATGACTCCTGGGGTGGGGATCGAGCAGTACTTC
CASSLMTPGVGIEQYF
>TRBJ1-2|-|few|TRBV4-1|15
TGCGCCAGCAGCCAAGATATAGACTCTAACTATGGCTACACCTTC
CASSQDIDSNYGYTF
>TRBJ1-1|-|-|TRBV28|14
TGTGCCAGCAGTTTATACCGGGCAAACACTGAAGCTTTCTTT
CASSLYRANTEAFF
>TRBJ1-6|-|many|TRBV18|17
TGTGCCAGCTCACCAGAAAAAGGGGGAATAGGTAATTCACCCCTCCACTTT
CASSPEKGGIGNSPLHF
>TRBJ1-1|-|many|TRBV4-1|15
TGCGCCAGCAGCCTACCCGGGGCGGCGAACACTGAAGCTTTCTTT
CASSLPGAANTEAFF
>TRBJ1-5|-|many|TRBV29-1|13
TGCAGCGTTGGCGCTGGTAGCAATCAGCCCCAGCATTTT
CSVGAGSNQPQHF
>TRBJ1-6|-|many|TRBV6-5|14
TGTGCCAGCAGTTACGCGACAGGTTATTCACCCCTCCACTTT
CASSYATGYSPLHF
>TRBJ2-1|-|few|TRBV20-1|13
TGCAGTGCTAGGGTCGCGACTAGTTGGGAGCAGTTCTTC
CSARVATSWEQFF
>TRBJ1-4|TRBD1|-|TRBV7-2|15
TGTGCCAGCGGAAATTCCCAGGGGGAGAGGGAAAAACTGTTTTTT
CASGNSQGEREKLFF
>TRBJ2-7|-|many|TRBV4-3|14
TGCGCCAGCAGCCTTGGGACCGCGAAGTACGAGCAGTACTTC
CASSLGTAKYEQYF